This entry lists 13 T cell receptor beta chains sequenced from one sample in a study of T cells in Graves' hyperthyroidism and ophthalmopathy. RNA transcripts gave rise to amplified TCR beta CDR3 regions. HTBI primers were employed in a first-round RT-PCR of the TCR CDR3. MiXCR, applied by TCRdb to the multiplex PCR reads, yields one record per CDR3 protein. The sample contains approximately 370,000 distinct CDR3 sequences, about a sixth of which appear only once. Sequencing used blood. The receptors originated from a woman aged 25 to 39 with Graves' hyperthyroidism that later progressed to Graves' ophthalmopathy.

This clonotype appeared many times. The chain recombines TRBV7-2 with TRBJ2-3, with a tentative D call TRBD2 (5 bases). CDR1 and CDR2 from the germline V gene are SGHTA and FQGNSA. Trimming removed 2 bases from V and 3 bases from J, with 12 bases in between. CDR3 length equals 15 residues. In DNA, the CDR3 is TGTGCCAGCAGCTTACTAAGTTGGGAGACAGATACGCAGTATTTT. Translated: CASSLLSWETDTQYF.

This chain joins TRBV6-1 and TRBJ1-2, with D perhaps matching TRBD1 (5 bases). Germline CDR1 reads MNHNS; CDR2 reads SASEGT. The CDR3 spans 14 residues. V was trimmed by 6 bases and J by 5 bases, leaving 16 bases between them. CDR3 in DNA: TGTGCCAGCAGCAGGGATAGTTGGGATTATGGCTACACCTTC. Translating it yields CASSRDSWDYGYTF.

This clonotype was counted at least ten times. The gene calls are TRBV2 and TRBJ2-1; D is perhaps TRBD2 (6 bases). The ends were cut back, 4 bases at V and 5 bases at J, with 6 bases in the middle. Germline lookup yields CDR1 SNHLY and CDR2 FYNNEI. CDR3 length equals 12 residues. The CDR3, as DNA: TGTGCCAGCAGTGGGGGGGACAATGAGCAGTTCTTC. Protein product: CASSGGDNEQFF.

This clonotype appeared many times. CDR3 residues: CASSQTGFNQPQHF. The CDR3 DNA reads as TGTGCCAGCAGCCAGACAGGATTCAATCAGCCCCAGCATTTT. V usage is TRBV7-6 and J usage is TRBJ1-5, with D possibly TRBD1 on 6 matching bases. The CDR3 is 14 residues long. The ends were cut back, 5 bases at V and 3 bases at J, with 11 bases in the middle. From germline, CDR1 is SGHVS and CDR2 FNYEAQ.

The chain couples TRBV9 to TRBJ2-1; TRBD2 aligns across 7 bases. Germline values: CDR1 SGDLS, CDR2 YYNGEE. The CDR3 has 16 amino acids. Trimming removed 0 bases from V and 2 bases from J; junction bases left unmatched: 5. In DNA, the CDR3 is TGTGCCAGCAGCGTAGACCCAGCGGGGACCTACAATGAGCAGTTCTTC. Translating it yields CASSVDPAGTYNEQFF.

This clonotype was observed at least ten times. The chain's CDR3 is CASSYGTGVAGNTIYF. CDR3 coding DNA: TGTGCCAGCAGTTATGGGACAGGGGTTGCTGGAAACACCATATATTTT. The chain recombines TRBV6-1 with TRBJ1-3; 10 bases map to TRBD1. V trimming: 5 bases; J trimming: 2 bases; junction bases outside the gene matches: 6. The germline gives CDR1 MNHNS, CDR2 SASEGT. The CDR3 sequence is 16 residues long.

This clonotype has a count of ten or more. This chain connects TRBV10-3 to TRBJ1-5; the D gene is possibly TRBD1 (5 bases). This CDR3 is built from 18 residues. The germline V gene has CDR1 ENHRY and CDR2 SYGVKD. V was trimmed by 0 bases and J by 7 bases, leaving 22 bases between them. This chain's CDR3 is CAISESGAGTLNPQPQHF. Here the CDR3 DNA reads TGTGCCATCAGTGAGTCGGGAGCCGGGACCCTGAACCCACAGCCCCAGCATTTT.

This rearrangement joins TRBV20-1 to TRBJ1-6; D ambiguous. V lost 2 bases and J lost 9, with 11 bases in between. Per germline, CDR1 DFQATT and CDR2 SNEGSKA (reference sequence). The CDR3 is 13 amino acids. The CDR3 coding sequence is TGCAGTGCTAGATTAGGGTCCGGTTCACCCCTCCACTTT. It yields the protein CSARLGSGSPLHF.

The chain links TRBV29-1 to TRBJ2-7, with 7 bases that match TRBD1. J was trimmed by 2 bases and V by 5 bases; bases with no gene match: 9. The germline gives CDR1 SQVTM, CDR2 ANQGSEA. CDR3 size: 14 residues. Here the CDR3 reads CSVLSDRTTYEQYF. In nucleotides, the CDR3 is TGCAGCGTTCTCTCGGACAGGACGACCTACGAGCAGTACTTC.

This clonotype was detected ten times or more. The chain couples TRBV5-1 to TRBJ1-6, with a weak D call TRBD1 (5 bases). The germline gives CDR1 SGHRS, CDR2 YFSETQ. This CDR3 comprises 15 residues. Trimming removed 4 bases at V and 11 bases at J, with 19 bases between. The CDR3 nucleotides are TGCGCCAGCAGCATCTCGTTACCGACAGATACACCCCTCCACTTT. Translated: CASSISLPTDTPLHF.

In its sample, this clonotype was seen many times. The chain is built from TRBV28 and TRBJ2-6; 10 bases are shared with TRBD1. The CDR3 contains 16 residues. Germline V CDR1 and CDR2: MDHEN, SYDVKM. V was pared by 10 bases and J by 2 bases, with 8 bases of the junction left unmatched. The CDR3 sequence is CATLRQGATGANVLTF. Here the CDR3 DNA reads TGTGCCACTCTGAGACAGGGGGCGACTGGGGCCAACGTCCTGACTTTC.

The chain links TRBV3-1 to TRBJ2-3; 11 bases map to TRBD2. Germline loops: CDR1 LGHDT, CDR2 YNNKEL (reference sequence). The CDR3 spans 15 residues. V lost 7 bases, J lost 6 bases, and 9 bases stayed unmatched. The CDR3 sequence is CASNLRLAGWDTQYF. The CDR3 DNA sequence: TGTGCCAGCAACTTACGACTAGCGGGATGGGATACGCAGTATTTT.

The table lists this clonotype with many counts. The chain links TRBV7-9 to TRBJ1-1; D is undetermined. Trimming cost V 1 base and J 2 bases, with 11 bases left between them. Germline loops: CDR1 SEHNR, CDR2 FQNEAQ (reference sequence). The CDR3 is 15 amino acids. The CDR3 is CASSLVREPNTEAFF. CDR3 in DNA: TGTGCCAGCAGCTTAGTACGAGAACCTAACACTGAAGCTTTCTTT. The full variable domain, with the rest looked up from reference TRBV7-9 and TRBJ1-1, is DTGVSQNPRHKITKRGQNVTFRCDPISEHNRLYWYRQTLGQGPEFLTYFQNEAQLEKSRLLSDRFSAERPKGSFSTLEIQRTEQGDSAMYLCASSLVREPNTEAFFGQGTRLTVV.